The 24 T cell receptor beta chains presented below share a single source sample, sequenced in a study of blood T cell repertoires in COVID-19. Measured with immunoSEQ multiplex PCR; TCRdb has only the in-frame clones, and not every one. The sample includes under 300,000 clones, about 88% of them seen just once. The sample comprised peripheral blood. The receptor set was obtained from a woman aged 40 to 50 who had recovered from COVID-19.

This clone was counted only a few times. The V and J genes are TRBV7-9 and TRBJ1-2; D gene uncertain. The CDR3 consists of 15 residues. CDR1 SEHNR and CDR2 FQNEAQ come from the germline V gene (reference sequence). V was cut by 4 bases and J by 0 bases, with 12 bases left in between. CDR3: CASSSRPGTNYGYTF. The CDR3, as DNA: TGTGCCAGCAGCTCAAGACCGGGGACTAACTATGGCTACACCTTC.

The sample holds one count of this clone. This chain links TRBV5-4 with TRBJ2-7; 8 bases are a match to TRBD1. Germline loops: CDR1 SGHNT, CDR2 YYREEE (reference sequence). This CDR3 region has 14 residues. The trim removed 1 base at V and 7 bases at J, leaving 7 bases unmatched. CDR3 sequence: CASSLRQGAGEQYF. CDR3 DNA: TGTGCCAGCAGCTTGCGTCAGGGGGCGGGTGAGCAGTACTTC.

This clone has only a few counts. The CDR3 is CSASAAGVGNQPQHF. CDR3 sequence (DNA): TGCAGTGCTAGTGCGGCGGGGGTGGGCAATCAGCCCCAGCATTTT. The chain uses TRBV20-1 and TRBJ1-5; TRBD1 might be the D (5 bases). The CDR3 contains 15 residues. CDR1 and CDR2 (germline): DFQATT, SNEGSKA (reference sequence). V gave up 3 bases and J gave up 2 bases, with 14 bases separating them.

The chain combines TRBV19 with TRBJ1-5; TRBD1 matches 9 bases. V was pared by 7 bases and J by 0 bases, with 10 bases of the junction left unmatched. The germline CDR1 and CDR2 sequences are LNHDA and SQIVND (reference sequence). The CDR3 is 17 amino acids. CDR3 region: CASTRTGAEYSNQPQHF. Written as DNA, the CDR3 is TGTGCCAGTACGAGGACAGGGGCCGAATATAGCAATCAGCCCCAGCATTTT.

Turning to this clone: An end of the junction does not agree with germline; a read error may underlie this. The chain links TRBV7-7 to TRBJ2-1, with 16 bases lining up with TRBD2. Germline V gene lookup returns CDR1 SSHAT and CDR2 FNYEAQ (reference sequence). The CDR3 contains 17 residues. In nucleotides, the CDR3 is TGTGCTAGCAGCCAGGGACTAGCGGGGGGGCAAGGCAATGAGCAGTTCTTC. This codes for CASSQGLAGGQGNEQFF.

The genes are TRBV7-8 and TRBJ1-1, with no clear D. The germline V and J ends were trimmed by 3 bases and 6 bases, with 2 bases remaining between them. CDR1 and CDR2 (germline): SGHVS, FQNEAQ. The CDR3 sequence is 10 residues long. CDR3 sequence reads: CASSFSEAFF. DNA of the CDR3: TGTGCCAGCAGCTTCTCTGAAGCTTTCTTT.

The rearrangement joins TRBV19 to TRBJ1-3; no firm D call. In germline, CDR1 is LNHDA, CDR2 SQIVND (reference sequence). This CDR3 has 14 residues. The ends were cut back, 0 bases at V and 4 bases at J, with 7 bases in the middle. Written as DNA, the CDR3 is TGTGCCAGTAGTATAGATGCGGGGGGAAACACCATATATTTT. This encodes CASSIDAGGNTIYF.

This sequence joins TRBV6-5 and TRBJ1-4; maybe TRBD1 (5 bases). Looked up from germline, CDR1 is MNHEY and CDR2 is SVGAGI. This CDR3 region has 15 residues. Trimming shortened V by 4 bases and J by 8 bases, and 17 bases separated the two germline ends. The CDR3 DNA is TGTGCCAGCAGTTCCATCTCAGGGATTCAGGAAAAACTGTTTTTT. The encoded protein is CASSSISGIQEKLFF.

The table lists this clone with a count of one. CDR3 amino acids: CASGMTSGRKETQYF. The CDR3, as DNA: TGTGCCAGCGGAATGACTAGCGGGAGGAAAGAGACCCAGTACTTC. V usage is TRBV27 and J usage is TRBJ2-5; 13 bases fit TRBD2. Losses at the gene ends were 8 bases for V and 3 bases for J; bases not matched to a gene: 6. The CDR3 covers 15 residues. Germline lookup yields CDR1 MNHEY and CDR2 SMNVEV (reference sequence).

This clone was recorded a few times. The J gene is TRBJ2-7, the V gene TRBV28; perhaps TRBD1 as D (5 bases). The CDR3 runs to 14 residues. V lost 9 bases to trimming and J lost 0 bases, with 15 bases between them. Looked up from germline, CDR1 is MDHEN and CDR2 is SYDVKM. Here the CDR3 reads CASLGQGVSYEQYF. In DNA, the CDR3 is TGTGCCAGTTTAGGTCAAGGGGTCTCCTACGAGCAGTACTTC.

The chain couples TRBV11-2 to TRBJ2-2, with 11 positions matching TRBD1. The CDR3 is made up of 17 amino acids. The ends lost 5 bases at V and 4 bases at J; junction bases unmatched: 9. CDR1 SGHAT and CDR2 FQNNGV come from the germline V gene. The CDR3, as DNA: TGTGCCAGCAGCACCCGGACAGGGGGCTATTTCACCGGGGAGCTGTTTTTT. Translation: CASSTRTGGYFTGELFF.

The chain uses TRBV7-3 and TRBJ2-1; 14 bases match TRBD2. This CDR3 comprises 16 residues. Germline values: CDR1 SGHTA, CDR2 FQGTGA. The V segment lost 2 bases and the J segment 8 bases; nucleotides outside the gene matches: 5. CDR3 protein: CASSLLGTSGGDEQFF. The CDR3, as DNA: TGTGCCAGCAGCTTATTGGGGACTAGCGGGGGTGATGAGCAGTTCTTC.

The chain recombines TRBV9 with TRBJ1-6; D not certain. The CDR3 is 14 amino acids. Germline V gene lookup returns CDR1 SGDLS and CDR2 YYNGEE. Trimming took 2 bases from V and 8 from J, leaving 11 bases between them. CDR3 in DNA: TGTGCCAGCAGCGTCATGATGGAGGATTCACCCCTCCACTTT. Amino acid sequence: CASSVMMEDSPLHF.

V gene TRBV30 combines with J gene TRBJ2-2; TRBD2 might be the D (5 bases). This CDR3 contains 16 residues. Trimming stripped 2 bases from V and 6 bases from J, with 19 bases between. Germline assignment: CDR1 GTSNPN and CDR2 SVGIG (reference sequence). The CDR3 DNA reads TGTGCCTGGAGTTTACCGGGCGAGGGCCTACCCGGGGAGCTGTTTTTT. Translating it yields CAWSLPGEGLPGELFF. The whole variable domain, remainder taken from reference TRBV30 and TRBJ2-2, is SQTIHQWPATLVQPVGSPLSLECTVEGTSNPNLYWYRQAAGRGLQLLFYSVGIGQISSEVPQNLSASRPQDRQFILSSKKLLLSDSGFYLCAWSLPGEGLPGELFFGEGSRLTVL.

This CDR3 is CASRRQGSNTGELFF. CDR3 sequence (DNA): TGTGCCAGCAGAAGACAGGGGTCTAACACCGGGGAGCTGTTTTTT. This chain uses TRBV2 with TRBJ2-2, with 8 bases that match TRBD1. CDR3 length: 15 amino acids. V lost 6 bases, J lost 2 bases, and 5 bases stayed unmatched. Germline values: CDR1 SNHLY, CDR2 FYNNEI.

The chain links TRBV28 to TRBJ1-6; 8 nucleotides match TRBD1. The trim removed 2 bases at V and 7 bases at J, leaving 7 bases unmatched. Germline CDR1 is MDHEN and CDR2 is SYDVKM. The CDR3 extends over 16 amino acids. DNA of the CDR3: TGTGCCAGCAGTTTAGGGACAGGAAGACCGAATTCACCCCTCCACTTT. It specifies CASSLGTGRPNSPLHF.

For the CDR3, the DNA is TGCAGCGTTGATAACTACAATGAGCAGTTCTTC. Its protein is CSVDNYNEQFF. This chain uses TRBV29-1 with TRBJ2-1; D remains ambiguous. The germline gives CDR1 SQVTM, CDR2 ANQGSEA. The CDR3 is 11 amino acids. V lost 3 bases, J lost 3 bases, and 3 bases lay in between.

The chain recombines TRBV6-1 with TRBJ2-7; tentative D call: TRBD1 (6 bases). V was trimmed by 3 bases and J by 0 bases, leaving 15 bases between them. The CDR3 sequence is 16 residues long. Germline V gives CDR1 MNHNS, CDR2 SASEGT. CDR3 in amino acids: CASSDSGTPSSYEQYF. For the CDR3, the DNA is TGTGCCAGCAGTGATTCCGGGACACCAAGCTCCTACGAGCAGTACTTC.

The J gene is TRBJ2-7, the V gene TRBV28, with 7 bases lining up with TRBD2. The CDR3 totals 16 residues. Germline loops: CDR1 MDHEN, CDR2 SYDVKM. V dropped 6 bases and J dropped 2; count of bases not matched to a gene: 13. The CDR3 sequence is CASRSKIRGVTYEQYF. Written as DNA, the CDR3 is TGTGCCAGCAGGTCTAAGATCCGGGGGGTTACCTACGAGCAGTACTTC.

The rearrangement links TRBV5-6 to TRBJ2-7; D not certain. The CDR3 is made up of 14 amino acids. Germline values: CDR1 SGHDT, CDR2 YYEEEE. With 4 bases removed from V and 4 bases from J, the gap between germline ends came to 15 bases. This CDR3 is CASSLGSGQYEQYF. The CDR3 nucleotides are TGTGCCAGCAGCCTCGGTTCGGGTCAATACGAGCAGTACTTC.

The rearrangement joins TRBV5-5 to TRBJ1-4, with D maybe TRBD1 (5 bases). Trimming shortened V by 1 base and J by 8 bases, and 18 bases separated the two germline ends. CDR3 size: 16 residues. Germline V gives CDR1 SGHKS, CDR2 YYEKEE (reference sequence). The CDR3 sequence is CASSLTSGWNKEKLFF. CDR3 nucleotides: TGTGCCAGCAGCTTGACCTCAGGGTGGAATAAGGAAAAACTGTTTTTT.

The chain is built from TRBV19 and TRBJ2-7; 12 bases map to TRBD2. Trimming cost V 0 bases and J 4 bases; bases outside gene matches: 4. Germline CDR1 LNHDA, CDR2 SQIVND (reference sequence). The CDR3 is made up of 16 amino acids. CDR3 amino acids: CASSIEAGTSGYEQYF. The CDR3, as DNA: TGTGCCAGTAGTATAGAAGCTGGGACTAGCGGGTACGAGCAGTACTTC.

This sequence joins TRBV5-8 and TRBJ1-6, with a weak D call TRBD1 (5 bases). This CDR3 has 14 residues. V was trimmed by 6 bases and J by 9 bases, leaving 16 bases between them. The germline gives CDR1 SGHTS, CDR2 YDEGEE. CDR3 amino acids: CASTIGAKFSPLHF. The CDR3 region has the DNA TGTGCCAGCACTATTGGGGCCAAGTTTTCACCCCTCCACTTT.

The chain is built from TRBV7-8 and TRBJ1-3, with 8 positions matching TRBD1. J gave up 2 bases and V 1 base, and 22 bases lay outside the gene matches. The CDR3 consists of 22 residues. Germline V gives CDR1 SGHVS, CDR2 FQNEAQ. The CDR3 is CASSLELHNRGIRGRTGNTIYF. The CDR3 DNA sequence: TGTGCCAGCAGCTTAGAGCTTCACAACAGGGGGATTCGTGGCCGGACTGGAAACACCATATATTTT. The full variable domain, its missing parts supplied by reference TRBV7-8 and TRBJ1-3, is GAGVSQSPRYKVAKRGQDVALRCDPISGHVSLFWYQQALGQGPEFLTYFQNEAQLDKSGLPSDRFFAERPEGSVSTLKIQRTQQEDSAVYLCASSLELHNRGIRGRTGNTIYFGEGSWLTVV.